Here is one TCR beta chain with its context. The antigen is not known. Use of 60 Vbeta and 13 Jbeta primers characterized the PCR. Measured with immunoSEQ multiplex PCR; TCRdb has only the in-frame clones, and not every one. The sample lists roughly 89,000 clones; approximately 68% were seen once. The sample is drawn from a study of cytomegalovirus exposure and HLA in healthy donors. Study observations and caveats: Among the sequence variants, a highly shared cluster was likely an artifact of sequencing.

The specimen sequenced was PBMCs. The clonotype was recovered from a woman in her forties or fifties in good health and CMV-seropositive.

The CDR3 DNA reads TGCAGCGTTGAGGCCAGGTTAATGAACACTGAAGCTTTCTTT. As protein: CSVEARLMNTEAFF. This rearrangement joins TRBV29-1 to TRBJ1-1; D uncertain. Trimming pared 3 bases from V and 0 bases from J, leaving 11 bases between. CDR3 size: 14 residues. Per germline, CDR1 SQVTM and CDR2 ANQGSEA. The variable domain in full, completed from reference TRBV29-1 and TRBJ1-1, reads SAVISQKPSRDICQRGTSLTIQCQVDSQVTMMFWYRQQPGQSLTLIATANQGSEATYESGFVIDKFPISRPNLTFSTLTVSNMSPEDSSIYLCSVEARLMNTEAFFGQGTRLTVV.